This TCR beta chain was obtained from a study of blood T cell repertoires in COVID-19. Patients of the Seattle cohort, enrolled during active infection, were followed longitudinally. Assay: immunoSEQ multiplex PCR; the TCRdb copy retains only in-frame clones and omits some. The sample consists of under 300,000 clones, 80% to 90% of them appearing once. CDR3 length: 14 residues. Germline V gene lookup returns CDR1 LNHDA and CDR2 SQIVND (reference sequence). V dropped 6 bases and J dropped 7 bases, with 18 bases sitting between them. This receptor was obtained from a woman between 65 and 79 years old with COVID-19, enrolled during active disease. Specimen: peripheral blood. V usage is TRBV19 and J usage is TRBJ1-2; no definite D call. CDR3 sequence reads: CASRGSGPPGGYTF. DNA of the CDR3: TGTGCCAGTAGGGGCAGTGGTCCACCTGGTGGCTACACCTTC.